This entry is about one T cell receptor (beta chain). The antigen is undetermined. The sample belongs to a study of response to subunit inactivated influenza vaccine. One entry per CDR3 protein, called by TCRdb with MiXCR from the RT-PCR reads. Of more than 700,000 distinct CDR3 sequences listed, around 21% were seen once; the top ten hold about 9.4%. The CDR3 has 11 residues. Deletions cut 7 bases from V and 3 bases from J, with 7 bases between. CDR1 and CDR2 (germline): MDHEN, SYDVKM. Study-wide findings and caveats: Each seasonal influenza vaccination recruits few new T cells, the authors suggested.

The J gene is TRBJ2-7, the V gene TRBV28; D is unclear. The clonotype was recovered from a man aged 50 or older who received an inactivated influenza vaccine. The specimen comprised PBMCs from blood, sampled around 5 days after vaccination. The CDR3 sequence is CASNARYEQYF. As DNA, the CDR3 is TGTGCCAGCAACGCCCGCTACGAGCAGTACTTC.